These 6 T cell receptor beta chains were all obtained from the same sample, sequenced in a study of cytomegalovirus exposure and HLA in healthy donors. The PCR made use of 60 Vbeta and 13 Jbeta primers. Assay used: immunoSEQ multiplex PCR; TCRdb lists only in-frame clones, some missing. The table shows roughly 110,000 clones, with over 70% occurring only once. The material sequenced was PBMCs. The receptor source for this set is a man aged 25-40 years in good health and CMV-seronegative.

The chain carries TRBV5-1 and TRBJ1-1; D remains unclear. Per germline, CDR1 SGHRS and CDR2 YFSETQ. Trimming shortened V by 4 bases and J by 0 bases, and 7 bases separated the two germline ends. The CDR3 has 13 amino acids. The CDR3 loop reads CASSLWLNTEAFF. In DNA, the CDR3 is TGCGCCAGCAGCCTTTGGCTGAACACTGAAGCTTTCTTT.

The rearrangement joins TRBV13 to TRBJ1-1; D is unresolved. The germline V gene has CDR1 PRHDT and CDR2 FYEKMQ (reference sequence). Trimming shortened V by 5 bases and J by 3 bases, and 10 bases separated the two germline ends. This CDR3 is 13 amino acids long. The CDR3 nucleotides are TGTGCCAGCAGCCGAACTTATTACACTGAAGCTTTCTTT. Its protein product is CASSRTYYTEAFF. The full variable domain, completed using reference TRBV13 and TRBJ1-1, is AAGVIQSPRHLIKEKRETATLKCYPIPRHDTVYWYQQGPGQDPQFLISFYEKMQSDKGSIPDRFSAQQFSDYHSELNMSSLELGDSALYFCASSRTYYTEAFFGQGTRLTVV.

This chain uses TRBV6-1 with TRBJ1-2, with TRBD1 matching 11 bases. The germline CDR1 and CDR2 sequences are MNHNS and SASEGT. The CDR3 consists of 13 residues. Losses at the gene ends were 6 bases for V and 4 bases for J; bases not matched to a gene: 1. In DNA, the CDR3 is TGTGCCAGCAGGGGGACAGGGGGCTATGGCTACACCTTC. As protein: CASRGTGGYGYTF.

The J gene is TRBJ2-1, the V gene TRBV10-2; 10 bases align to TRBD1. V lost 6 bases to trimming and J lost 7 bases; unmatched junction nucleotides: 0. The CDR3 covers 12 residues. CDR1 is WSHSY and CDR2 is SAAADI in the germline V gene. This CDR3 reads CASRDRGNEQFF. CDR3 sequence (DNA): TGCGCCAGCAGGGACAGGGGGAATGAGCAGTTCTTC.

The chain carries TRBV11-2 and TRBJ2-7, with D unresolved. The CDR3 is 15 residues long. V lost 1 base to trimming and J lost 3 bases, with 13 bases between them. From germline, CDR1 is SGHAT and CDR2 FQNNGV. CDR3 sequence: CASSLAPRSDYEQYF. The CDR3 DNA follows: TGTGCCAGCAGCTTAGCCCCGAGATCCGACTACGAGCAGTACTTC.

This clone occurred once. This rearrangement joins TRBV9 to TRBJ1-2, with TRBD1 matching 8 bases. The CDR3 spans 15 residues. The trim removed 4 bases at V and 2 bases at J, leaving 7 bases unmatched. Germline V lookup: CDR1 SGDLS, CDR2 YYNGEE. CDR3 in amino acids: CASSPGQGGNYGYTF. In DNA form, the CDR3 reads TGTGCCAGCAGCCCCGGACAGGGAGGGAACTATGGCTACACCTTC.